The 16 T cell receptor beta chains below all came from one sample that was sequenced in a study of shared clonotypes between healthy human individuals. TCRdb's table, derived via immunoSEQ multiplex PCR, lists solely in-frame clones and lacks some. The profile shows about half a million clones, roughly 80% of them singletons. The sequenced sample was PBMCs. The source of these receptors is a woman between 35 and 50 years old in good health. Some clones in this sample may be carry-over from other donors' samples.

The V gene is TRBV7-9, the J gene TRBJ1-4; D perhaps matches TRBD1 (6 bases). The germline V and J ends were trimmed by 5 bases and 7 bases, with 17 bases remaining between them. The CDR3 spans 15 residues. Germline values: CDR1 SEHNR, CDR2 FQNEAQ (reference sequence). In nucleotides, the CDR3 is TGTGCCAGCAGCCAGCGGGGAGGAGGGGGTGAAAAACTGTTTTTT. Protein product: CASSQRGGGGEKLFF. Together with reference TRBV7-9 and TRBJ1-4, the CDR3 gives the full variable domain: DTGVSQNPRHKITKRGQNVTFRCDPISEHNRLYWYRQTLGQGPEFLTYFQNEAQLEKSRLLSDRFSAERPKGSFSTLEIQRTEQGDSAMYLCASSQRGGGGEKLFFGSGTQLSVL.

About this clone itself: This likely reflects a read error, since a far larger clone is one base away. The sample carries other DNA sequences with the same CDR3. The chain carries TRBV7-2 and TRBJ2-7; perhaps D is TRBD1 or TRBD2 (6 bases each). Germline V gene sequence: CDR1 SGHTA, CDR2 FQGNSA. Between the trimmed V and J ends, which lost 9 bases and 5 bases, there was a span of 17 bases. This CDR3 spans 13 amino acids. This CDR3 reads CASSGARGDEQYF. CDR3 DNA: TGTGCCAGTTCGGGGGCTAGGGGCGACGAGCAGTACTTC. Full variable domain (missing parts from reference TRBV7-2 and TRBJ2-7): GAGVSQSPSNKVTEKGKDVELRCDPISGHTALYWYRQSLGQGLEFLIYFQGNSAPDKSGLPSDRFSAERTGGSVSTLTIQRTQQEDSAVYLCASSGARGDEQYFGPGTRLTVT.

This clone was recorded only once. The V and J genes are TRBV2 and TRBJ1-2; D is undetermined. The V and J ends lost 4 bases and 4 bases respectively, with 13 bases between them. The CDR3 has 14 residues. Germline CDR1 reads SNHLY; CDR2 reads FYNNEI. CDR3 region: CASSVAQWSYGYTF. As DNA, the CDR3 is TGTGCCAGCAGTGTTGCACAGTGGAGCTATGGCTACACCTTC.

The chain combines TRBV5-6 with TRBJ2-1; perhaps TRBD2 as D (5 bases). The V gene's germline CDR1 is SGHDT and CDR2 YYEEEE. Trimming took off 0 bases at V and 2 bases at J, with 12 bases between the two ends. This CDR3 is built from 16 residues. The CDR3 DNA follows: TGTGCCAGCAGCTTGGCCCTACCGGGAACCTACAATGAGCAGTTCTTC. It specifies CASSLALPGTYNEQFF.

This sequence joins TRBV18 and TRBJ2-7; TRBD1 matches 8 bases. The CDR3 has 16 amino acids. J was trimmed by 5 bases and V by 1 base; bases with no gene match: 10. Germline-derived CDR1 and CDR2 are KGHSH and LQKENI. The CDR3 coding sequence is TGTGCCAGCTCACCACGGGACAGGACACGGGGTGACGAGCAGTACTTC. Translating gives CASSPRDRTRGDEQYF. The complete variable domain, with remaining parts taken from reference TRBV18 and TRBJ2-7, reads NAGVMQNPRHLVRRRGQEARLRCSPMKGHSHVYWYRQLPEEGLKFMVYLQKENIIDESGMPKERFSAEFPKEGPSILRIQQVVRGDSAAYFCASSPRDRTRGDEQYFGPGTRLTVT.

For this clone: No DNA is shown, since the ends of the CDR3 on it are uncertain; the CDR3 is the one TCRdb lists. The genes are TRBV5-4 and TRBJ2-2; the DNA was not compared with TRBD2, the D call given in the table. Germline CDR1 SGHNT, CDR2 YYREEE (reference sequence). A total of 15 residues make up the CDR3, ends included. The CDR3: CASSKRRGRAGSCFF.

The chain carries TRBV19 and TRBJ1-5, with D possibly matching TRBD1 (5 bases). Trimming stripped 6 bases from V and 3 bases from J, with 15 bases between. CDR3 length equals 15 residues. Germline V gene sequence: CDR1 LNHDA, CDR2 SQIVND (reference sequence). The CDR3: CASRQGTRDNQPQHF. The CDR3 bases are TGTGCCAGTAGGCAGGGAACACGGGACAATCAGCCCCAGCATTTT.

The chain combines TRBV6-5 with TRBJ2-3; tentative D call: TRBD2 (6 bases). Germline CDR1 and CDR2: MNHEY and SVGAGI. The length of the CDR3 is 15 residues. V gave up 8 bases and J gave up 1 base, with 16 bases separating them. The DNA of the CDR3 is TGTGCCAGCGGGCTGCCCGGACTACGCACAGATACGCAGTATTTT. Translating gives CASGLPGLRTDTQYF.

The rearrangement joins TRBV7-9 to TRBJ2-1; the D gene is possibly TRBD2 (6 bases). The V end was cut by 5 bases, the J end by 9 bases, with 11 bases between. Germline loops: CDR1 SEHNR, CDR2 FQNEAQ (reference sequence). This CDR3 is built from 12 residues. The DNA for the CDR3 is TGTGCCAGCAGCCCACTGGGAGGTGAGCAGTTCTTC. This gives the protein CASSPLGGEQFF. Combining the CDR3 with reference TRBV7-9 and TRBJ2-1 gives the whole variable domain DTGVSQNPRHKITKRGQNVTFRCDPISEHNRLYWYRQTLGQGPEFLTYFQNEAQLEKSRLLSDRFSAERPKGSFSTLEIQRTEQGDSAMYLCASSPLGGEQFFGPGTRLTVL.

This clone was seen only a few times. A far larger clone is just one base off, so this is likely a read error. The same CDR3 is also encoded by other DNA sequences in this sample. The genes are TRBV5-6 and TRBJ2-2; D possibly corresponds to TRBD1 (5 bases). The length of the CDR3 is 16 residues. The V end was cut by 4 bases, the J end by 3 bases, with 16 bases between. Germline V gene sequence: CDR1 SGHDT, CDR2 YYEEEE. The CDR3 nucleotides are TGTGCCAGCAGCCGCCTAACGGCCAGGGACACCGGGGAGCTGTTTTTT. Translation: CASSRLTARDTGELFF.

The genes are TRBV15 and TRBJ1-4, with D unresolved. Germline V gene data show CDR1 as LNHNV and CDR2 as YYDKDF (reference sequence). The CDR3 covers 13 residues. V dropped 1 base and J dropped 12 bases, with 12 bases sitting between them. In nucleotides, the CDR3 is TGTGCCACCAGCAGAGGAATCTCCGGGGAACTGTTTTTT. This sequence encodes CATSRGISGELFF.

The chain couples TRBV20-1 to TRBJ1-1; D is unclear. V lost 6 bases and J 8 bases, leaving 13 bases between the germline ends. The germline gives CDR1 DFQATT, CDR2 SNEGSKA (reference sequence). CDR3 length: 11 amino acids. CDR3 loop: CSALSTLEAFF. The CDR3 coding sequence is TGCAGTGCCCTCTCGACCCTAGAAGCTTTCTTT.

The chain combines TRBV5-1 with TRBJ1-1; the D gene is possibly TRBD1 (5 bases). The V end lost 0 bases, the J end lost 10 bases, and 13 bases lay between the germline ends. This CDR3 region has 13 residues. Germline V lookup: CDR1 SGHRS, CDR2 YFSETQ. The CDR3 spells CASSLGQGRAAFF. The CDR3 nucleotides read TGCGCCAGCAGCTTGGGGCAGGGACGTGCAGCTTTCTTT.

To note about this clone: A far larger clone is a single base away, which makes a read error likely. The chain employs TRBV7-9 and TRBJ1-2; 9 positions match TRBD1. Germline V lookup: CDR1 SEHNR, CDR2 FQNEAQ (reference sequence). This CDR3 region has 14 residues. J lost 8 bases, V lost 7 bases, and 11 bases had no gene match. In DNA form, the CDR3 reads TGTGCCAGCAATCGTAGCGGGACAGGGAGCGGCTACACCTTC. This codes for CASNRSGTGSGYTF.

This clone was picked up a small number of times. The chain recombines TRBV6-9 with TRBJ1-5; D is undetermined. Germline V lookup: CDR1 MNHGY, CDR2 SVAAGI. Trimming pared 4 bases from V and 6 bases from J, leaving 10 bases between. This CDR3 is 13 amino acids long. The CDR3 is CASSLEGSQPQHF. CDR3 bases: TGTGCCAGCAGTTTAGAGGGATCTCAGCCCCAGCATTTT.

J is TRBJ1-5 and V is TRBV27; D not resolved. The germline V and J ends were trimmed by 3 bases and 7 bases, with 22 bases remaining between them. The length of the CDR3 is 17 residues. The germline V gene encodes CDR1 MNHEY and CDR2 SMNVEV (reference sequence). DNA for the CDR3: TGTGCCAGCAGTTTTTTATTTAGTCCCACGGAGAGGCAGCCCCAGCATTTT. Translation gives CASSFLFSPTERQPQHF.